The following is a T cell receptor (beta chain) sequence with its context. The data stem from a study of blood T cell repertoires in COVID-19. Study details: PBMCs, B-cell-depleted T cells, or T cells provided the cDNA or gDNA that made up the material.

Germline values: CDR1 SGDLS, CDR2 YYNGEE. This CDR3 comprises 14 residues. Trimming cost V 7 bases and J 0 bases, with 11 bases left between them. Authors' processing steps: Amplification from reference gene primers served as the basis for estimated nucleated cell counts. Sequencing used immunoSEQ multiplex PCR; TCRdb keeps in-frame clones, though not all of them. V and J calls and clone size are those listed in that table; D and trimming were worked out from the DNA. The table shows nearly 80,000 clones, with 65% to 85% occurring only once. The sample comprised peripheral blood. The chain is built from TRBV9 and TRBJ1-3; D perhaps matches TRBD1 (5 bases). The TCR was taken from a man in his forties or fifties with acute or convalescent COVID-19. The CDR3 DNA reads TGTGCCAGCGCGGGGGGGTACTCTGGAAACACCATATATTTT. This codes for CASAGGYSGNTIYF. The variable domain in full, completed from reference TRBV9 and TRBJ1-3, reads DSGVTQTPKHLITATGQRVTLRCSPRSGDLSVYWYQQSLDQGLQFLIQYYNGEERAKGNILERFSAQQFPDLHSELNLSSLELGDSALYFCASAGGYSGNTIYFGEGSWLTVV.